Presented here are 21 T cell receptor beta chains from one specimen sequenced in a study of shared clonotypes between healthy human individuals. The table came from immunoSEQ multiplex PCR; TCRdb's copy has only in-frame clones and leaves some out. The table records about 2.4 million clones, over 85% of them present only once. Sequences were obtained from naive CD4+ T cells sorted from blood. Subset described: CD45RA+ positively selected. The receptor source for this set is a man between 18 and 29 years old in good health.

This chain joins TRBV5-1 and TRBJ1-3, with D possibly being TRBD1 (5 bases). Trimming stripped 3 bases from V and 0 bases from J, with 16 bases between. Per the germline V gene, CDR1 is SGHRS and CDR2 is YFSETQ. This CDR3 is 17 amino acids long. In DNA, the CDR3 is TGCGCCAGCAGCTGGCCAGGGCTACTTCACTCTGGAAACACCATATATTTT. Encoded protein: CASSWPGLLHSGNTIYF.

The chain has TRBV5-1 and TRBJ2-1; possibly TRBD1 or TRBD2 for D (5 bases each). V dropped 2 bases and J dropped 2 bases, with 17 bases sitting between them. This CDR3 has 17 amino acids. The germline CDR1 and CDR2 sequences are SGHRS and YFSETQ. CDR3 protein: CASSLYGATGPYNEQFF. The CDR3 nucleotides read TGCGCCAGCAGCTTATATGGGGCAACGGGACCCTACAATGAGCAGTTCTTC.

This chain joins TRBV28 and TRBJ1-5; D gene uncertain. In germline, CDR1 is MDHEN, CDR2 SYDVKM. V lost 6 bases and J lost 7, with 10 bases in between. This CDR3 spans 12 amino acids. DNA of the CDR3: TGTGCCAGCAGCACGAGTGTGCAGCCCCAGCATTTT. Residues: CASSTSVQPQHF.

This chain connects TRBV19 to TRBJ1-4; D unclear. The CDR3 runs to 16 residues. Germline loops: CDR1 LNHDA, CDR2 SQIVND (reference sequence). Deletions cut 4 bases from V and 6 bases from J, with 18 bases between. The CDR3 DNA reads TGTGCCAGTAGTAATATGTGGGGAGTACAACATGAAAAACTGTTTTTT. This encodes CASSNMWGVQHEKLFF.

The CDR3 sequence: CASSYSKGDQYF. The CDR3 bases are TGTGCCAGCAGTTACTCGAAGGGGGACCAGTACTTC. The V call is TRBV6-6, the J call TRBJ2-5; D is possibly TRBD1 (6 bases). Deletions cut 0 bases from V and 10 bases from J, with 9 bases between. Germline V gene lookup returns CDR1 MNHNY and CDR2 SVGAGI (reference sequence). The CDR3 runs 12 residues.

The chain couples TRBV29-1 to TRBJ1-2; tentative D call: TRBD1 (5 bases). The CDR3 has 13 residues. Between the trimmed V and J ends, which lost 5 bases and 10 bases, there was a span of 20 bases. CDR1 is SQVTM, CDR2 ANQGSEA, per germline. This chain's CDR3 is CSVFIGQGPDYTF. DNA for the CDR3: TGCAGCGTTTTTATCGGGCAGGGACCGGACTACACCTTC.

The genes are TRBV11-3 and TRBJ2-5; perhaps TRBD1 as D (5 bases). V shed 1 base and J shed 6 bases, with 12 bases lying between them. The CDR3 is 14 amino acids. Per germline, CDR1 SGHNT and CDR2 YENEEA. The DNA for the CDR3 is TGTGCCAGCAGCTTAGGGGCAGGACAACAGACCCAGTACTTC. This gives the protein CASSLGAGQQTQYF.

The chain uses TRBV29-1 and TRBJ2-7; D might be TRBD2 (5 bases). Germline CDR1 reads SQVTM; CDR2 reads ANQGSEA. CDR3 length equals 11 residues. The V and J ends lost 7 bases and 7 bases respectively, with 14 bases between them. The CDR3 nucleotides read TGCAGCGGACGATCCGGCGGGGAGCAGTACTTC. It codes for CSGRSGGEQYF.

In this sample, this clone turned up once. The chain joins TRBV27 to TRBJ2-7; the match to TRBD1 covers 8 bases. J was trimmed by 2 bases and V by 5 bases; bases with no gene match: 8. The CDR3 has 15 residues. Germline V lookup: CDR1 MNHEY, CDR2 SMNVEV (reference sequence). The CDR3 DNA is TGTGCCAGCAGTAAGCCGGGACAGGAGACCTACGAGCAGTACTTC. It translates to CASSKPGQETYEQYF.

This clone was observed a single time. The chain couples TRBV2 to TRBJ2-5; D is possibly TRBD2 (5 bases). This CDR3 has 14 residues. Germline CDR1 SNHLY, CDR2 FYNNEI. The germline V and J ends were trimmed by 6 bases and 4 bases, with 15 bases remaining between them. The chain's CDR3 is CASRSESGGETQYF. CDR3 coding DNA: TGTGCCAGCAGATCTGAGAGCGGCGGAGAGACCCAGTACTTC.

This clone occurred a few times. An end of the junction does not agree with germline; a read error may underlie this. The rearrangement joins TRBV30 to TRBJ1-1, with D hard to call. CDR1 GTSNPN and CDR2 SVGIG come from the germline V gene (reference sequence). The CDR3 is 11 amino acids. CDR3 coding DNA: TGTGCCTGGGGTGTGCGAACTGAAGCTTTCTTT. Translated: CAWGVRTEAFF.

The chain uses TRBV11-2 and TRBJ1-3; D ambiguous. The CDR3 covers 16 residues. Germline V gene lookup returns CDR1 SGHAT and CDR2 FQNNGV. V was cut by 5 bases and J by 0 bases, with 14 bases left in between. The CDR3 DNA sequence: TGTGCCAGCAGCCTCACCGACCCAGGCTCTGGAAACACCATATATTTT. This sequence encodes CASSLTDPGSGNTIYF.

The rearrangement links TRBV5-1 to TRBJ2-2; TRBD1 matches at 7 bases. The junction had 12 bases not matched to a gene; V was cut back by 0 bases and J by 4 bases. Germline V gene sequence: CDR1 SGHRS, CDR2 YFSETQ. The CDR3 runs 18 residues. The CDR3 loop is CASSLALSTGSSTGELFF. The DNA for the CDR3 is TGCGCCAGCAGCTTGGCCCTTTCGACAGGGTCCAGCACCGGGGAGCTGTTTTTT.

The chain carries TRBV19 and TRBJ2-1; the D call may be TRBD1 or TRBD2 (7 bases each). Trimming pared 6 bases from V and 7 bases from J, leaving 13 bases between. The CDR3 is made up of 13 amino acids. Germline V gene sequence: CDR1 LNHDA, CDR2 SQIVND (reference sequence). CDR3 nucleotide sequence: TGTGCCAGTAGCTCCCAGGGGGGGAATGAGCAGTTCTTC. Amino acids: CASSSQGGNEQFF.

In DNA, the CDR3 is TGTGCCAGCAGCCAGACAGGGACTAGTTCACCCCTCCACTTT. Its protein is CASSQTGTSSPLHF. This chain uses TRBV6-1 with TRBJ1-6; TRBD1 aligns across 7 bases. Germline values: CDR1 MNHNS, CDR2 SASEGT. The CDR3 totals 14 residues. V was clipped by 6 bases and J by 9 bases; unmatched bases: 8.

The rearrangement links TRBV14 to TRBJ2-7; no clear D gene. This CDR3 is 11 amino acids long. Germline CDR1 is SGHDN and CDR2 is FVKESK. V gave up 2 bases and J gave up 5 bases, with 4 bases separating them. The CDR3 spells CASSQTDEQYF. DNA for the CDR3: TGTGCCAGCAGCCAAACAGACGAGCAGTACTTC.

With respect to this clone: At one of its ends the junction is not consistent with the germline gene, which may arise from a read error. Here the CDR3 DNA reads TGTGCCAGCAGTGACTCGGGACAAGAAGCTTTCTTT. Translated, it gives CASSDSGQEAFF. The chain links TRBV6-5 to TRBJ1-1; possibly TRBD1 for D (6 bases). The germline V gene has CDR1 MNHEY and CDR2 SVGAGI. The CDR3 extends over 12 amino acids.

The chain combines TRBV10-3 with TRBJ2-7, with unresolved D. The V gene lost 8 bases and the J gene lost 2 bases, with 16 bases spanning the gap. Germline CDR1 reads ENHRY; CDR2 reads SYGVKD. This CDR3 region has 14 residues. DNA of the CDR3: TGTGCCATCCGCCGGGCCGGAGAAACCTACGAGCAGTACTTC. Translation: CAIRRAGETYEQYF.

The gene calls are TRBV2 and TRBJ1-2, with D tentatively TRBD1 (6 bases). The germline V gene has CDR1 SNHLY and CDR2 FYNNEI. Deletions cut 2 bases from V and 4 bases from J, with 11 bases between. There are 14 residues in the CDR3. Written as DNA, the CDR3 is TGTGCCAGCAGTGAAATGGGGGCGACCTATGGCTACACCTTC. This encodes CASSEMGATYGYTF.

The genes are TRBV27 and TRBJ2-7, with D possibly matching TRBD2 (6 bases). Germline V gene data show CDR1 as MNHEY and CDR2 as SMNVEV (reference sequence). V lost 3 bases and J 0 bases, leaving 12 bases between the germline ends. The CDR3 runs to 15 residues. CDR3 nucleotides: TGTGCCAGCAGTTTCGGACTACCTAGCTCCTACGAGCAGTACTTC. This gives the protein CASSFGLPSSYEQYF.

Comment on this clone: The sample carries other DNA sequences with the same CDR3. The chain recombines TRBV7-9 with TRBJ1-5; 7 bases fit TRBD1. The length of the CDR3 is 14 residues. Germline CDR1 is SEHNR and CDR2 is FQNEAQ (reference sequence). The ends lost 5 bases at V and 7 bases at J; junction bases unmatched: 8. The CDR3 nucleotides read TGTGCCAGCAGCCTCGACAGGGTTGAACAGCCCCAGCATTTT. This encodes CASSLDRVEQPQHF.